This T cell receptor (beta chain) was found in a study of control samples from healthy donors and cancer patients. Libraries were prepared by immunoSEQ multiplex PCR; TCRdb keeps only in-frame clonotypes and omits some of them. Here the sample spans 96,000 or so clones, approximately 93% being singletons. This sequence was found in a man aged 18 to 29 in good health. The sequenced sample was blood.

CDR3 sequence: CASSLIVGGNSPLHF. The CDR3 region has the DNA TGTGCCAGCAGCTTAATCGTAGGGGGGAATTCACCCCTCCACTTT. The chain joins TRBV7-8 to TRBJ1-6, with D perhaps TRBD1 (6 bases). V lost 2 bases and J 7 bases, leaving 12 bases between the germline ends. The CDR3 contains 15 residues. Germline-derived CDR1 and CDR2 are SGHVS and FQNEAQ.